This section outlines one T cell receptor (beta chain) sequence together with its context. The data derive from a study of blood T cell repertoires in COVID-19. Study at large: Acute-phase and convalescent COVID-19 samples originated in the United States, Italy and Spain. PBMCs, B-cell-depleted T cells, or T cells were the source of the cDNA or gDNA that made up the material.

In the authors' methods: Amplifying reference gene primers gave estimates of nucleated cell counts. Profiling relied on immunoSEQ multiplex PCR, and the TCRdb table lists in-frame clones only, not all of them. That table gives V, J and clone size, and the DNA gave D and trimming. The sample yields over 100,000 clones, less than 90% seen once. With 2 bases clipped from V and 5 bases from J, the junction kept 10 bases outside the gene matches. This CDR3 has 16 amino acids. Germline-derived CDR1 and CDR2 are MNHEY and SVGAGI. This TCR came from a woman aged 60-75 years with acute or convalescent COVID-19. Sequencing was done on a sample of peripheral blood. The chain is built from TRBV6-5 and TRBJ2-7, with 9 bases identical to TRBD1. The DNA for the CDR3 is TGTGCCAGCAGTTACCGGGCACCGGGACAGGGAGACGAGCAGTACTTC. As protein: CASSYRAPGQGDEQYF.